Below are 8 T cell receptor beta chains sequenced from a single sample in a study of radiotherapy plus CTLA-4 blockade in lung cancer. The protocol was immunoSEQ multiplex PCR, while the TCRdb copy is restricted to in-frame clones and leaves out a portion. The sample holds about 33,000 clones, approximately 75% seen once. Sequencing used peripheral blood, obtained from a patient treated with radiotherapy plus ipilimumab. These receptors originate from a human donor with non-small cell lung cancer that progressed on radiotherapy plus ipilimumab.

This clone was picked up one time. The chain uses TRBV15 and TRBJ1-5; D gene uncertain. Germline V gene data show CDR1 as LNHNV and CDR2 as YYDKDF (reference sequence). The CDR3 extends over 15 amino acids. Trimming took 0 bases from V and 4 from J, leaving 10 bases between them. The CDR3: CATSRDVGGNQPQHF. The CDR3, as DNA: TGTGCCACCAGCAGAGATGTGGGAGGGAATCAGCCCCAGCATTTT.

This chain links TRBV28 with TRBJ2-7, with 7 positions matching TRBD1. CDR1 MDHEN and CDR2 SYDVKM come from the germline V gene. V lost 6 bases to trimming and J lost 5 bases; unmatched junction nucleotides: 16. CDR3 length: 16 residues. The CDR3 is CASSTALSGTENEQYF. The CDR3 coding sequence is TGTGCCAGCAGCACAGCTTTATCCGGGACAGAGAACGAGCAGTACTTC. The entire variable domain, with the rest obtained from reference TRBV28 and TRBJ2-7, is as follows: DVKVTQSSRYLVKRTGEKVFLECVQDMDHENMFWYRQDPGLGLRLIYFSYDVKMKEKGDIPEGYSVSREKKERFSLILESASTNQTSMYLCASSTALSGTENEQYFGPGTRLTVT.

The V call is TRBV4-2, the J call TRBJ2-3; 7 bases are shared with TRBD2. V shed 0 bases and J 0 bases; nucleotides not matched to a gene: 9. CDR1 is LGHNA and CDR2 is YNFKEQ in the germline V gene. The CDR3 consists of 18 residues. CDR3 nucleotide sequence: TGTGCCAGCAGCCAAGATCGTGGGGGGGACGATAGCACAGATACGCAGTATTTT. Amino acids: CASSQDRGGDDSTDTQYF.

The chain couples TRBV19 to TRBJ1-4, with 9 positions matching TRBD1. The length of the CDR3 is 14 residues. The germline CDR1 and CDR2 sequences are LNHDA and SQIVND (reference sequence). Trimming removed 6 bases from V and 7 bases from J; junction bases left unmatched: 6. CDR3 protein: CASRNRGRIEKLFF. The CDR3 DNA reads as TGTGCCAGTAGAAACAGGGGGCGGATTGAAAAACTGTTTTTT.

The chain has TRBV18 and TRBJ2-7; D perhaps matches TRBD2 (5 bases). Germline-derived CDR1 and CDR2 are KGHSH and LQKENI. Trimming took 3 bases from V and 2 from J, leaving 8 bases between them. CDR3 length equals 13 residues. The CDR3 protein is CASSPGVAYEQYF. In DNA form, the CDR3 reads TGTGCCAGCTCACCCGGGGTTGCCTACGAGCAGTACTTC.

This clone showed up just once. The V and J genes are TRBV9 and TRBJ1-4; D not resolved. CDR3 size: 12 residues. Germline CDR1 SGDLS, CDR2 YYNGEE. V lost 4 bases and J lost 11, with 12 bases in between. CDR3 protein: CASSPPEAKLFF. The CDR3 DNA sequence: TGTGCCAGCAGCCCTCCGGAGGCGAAACTGTTTTTT.

The chain carries TRBV7-9 and TRBJ2-7; TRBD1 is a possible D gene (6 bases). Germline assignment: CDR1 SEHNR and CDR2 FQNEAQ (reference sequence). The ends were cut back, 4 bases at V and 4 bases at J, with 14 bases in the middle. The CDR3 covers 14 residues. DNA for the CDR3: TGTGCCAGCAGCTCCAACCAGGGGCCTTACGAGCAGTACTTC. Protein sequence: CASSSNQGPYEQYF.

The J gene is TRBJ1-5, the V gene TRBV7-2; 7 positions agree with TRBD1. CDR1 and CDR2 (germline): SGHTA, FQGNSA. J was trimmed by 1 base and V by 6 bases; bases with no gene match: 9. CDR3 size: 16 residues. CDR3 nucleotide sequence: TGTGCCAGCAGAGCGGAGGGCAGGGGGAGCAATCAGCCCCAGCATTTT. Protein sequence: CASRAEGRGSNQPQHF.